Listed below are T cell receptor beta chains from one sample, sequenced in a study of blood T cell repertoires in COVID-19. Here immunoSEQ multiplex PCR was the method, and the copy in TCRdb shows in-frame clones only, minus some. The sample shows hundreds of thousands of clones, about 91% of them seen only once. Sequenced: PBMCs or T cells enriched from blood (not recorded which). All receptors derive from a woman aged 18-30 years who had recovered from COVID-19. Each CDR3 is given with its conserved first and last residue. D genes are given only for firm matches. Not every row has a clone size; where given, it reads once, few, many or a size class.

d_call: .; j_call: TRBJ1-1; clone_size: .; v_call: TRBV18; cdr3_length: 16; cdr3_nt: TGTGCCAGCTCACCACCGTCAGACAGGTCGACAGGTTTGGCTTTCTTT; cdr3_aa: CASSPPSDRSTGLAFF
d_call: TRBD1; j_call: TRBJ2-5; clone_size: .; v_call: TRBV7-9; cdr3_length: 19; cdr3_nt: TGTGCCAGCAGCCCAGAGACGACAGGGGAGAACGTTCGGCAAGAGACCCAGTACTTC; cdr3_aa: CASSPETTGENVRQETQYF
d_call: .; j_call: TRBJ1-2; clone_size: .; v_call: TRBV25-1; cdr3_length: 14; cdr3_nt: TGTGCCAGCAGTCGAGCGGACAGTTACTATGGCTACACCTTC; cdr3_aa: CASSRADSYYGYTF
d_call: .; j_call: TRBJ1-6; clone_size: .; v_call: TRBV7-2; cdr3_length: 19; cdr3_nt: TGTGCCAGCAGCTTAGGCGGCCCACTATTGAGCTCCTATAATTCACCCCTCCACTTT; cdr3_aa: CASSLGGPLLSSYNSPLHF
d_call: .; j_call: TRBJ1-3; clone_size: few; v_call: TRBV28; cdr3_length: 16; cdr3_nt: TGTGCCAGCAGTTTTCTCCGACAGGACTCTGGAAACACCATATATTTT; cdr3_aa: CASSFLRQDSGNTIYF
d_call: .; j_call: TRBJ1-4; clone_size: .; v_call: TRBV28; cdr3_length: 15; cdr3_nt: TGTGCCAGCACCCTCTCCCAGGGCTTTAATGAAAAACTGTTTTTT; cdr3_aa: CASTLSQGFNEKLFF
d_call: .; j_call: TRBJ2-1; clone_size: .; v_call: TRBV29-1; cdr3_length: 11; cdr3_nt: TGCAGCGTAGCCACCTACAATGAGCAGTTCTTC; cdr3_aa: CSVATYNEQFF
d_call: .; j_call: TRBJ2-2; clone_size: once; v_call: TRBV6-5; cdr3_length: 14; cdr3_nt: TGTGCCAGCAGGGTTAACAGGGACCCCGGGGAGCTGTTTTTT; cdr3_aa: CASRVNRDPGELFF
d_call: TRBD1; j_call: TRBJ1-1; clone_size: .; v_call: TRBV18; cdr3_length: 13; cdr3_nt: TGTGCCAGCTCACAGGGGGCGAACACTGAAGCTTTCTTT; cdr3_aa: CASSQGANTEAFF
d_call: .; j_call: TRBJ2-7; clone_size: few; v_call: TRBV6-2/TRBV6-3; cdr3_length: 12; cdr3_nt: TGTGCCAGCAGTTACCCGGCAGGGCCACGATTCTTC; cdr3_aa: CASSYPAGPRFF
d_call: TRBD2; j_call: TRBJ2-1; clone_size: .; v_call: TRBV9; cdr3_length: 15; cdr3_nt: TGTGCCAGCAGCGTAGGGCTAGCGGAGAGGGGTGAGCAGTTCTTC; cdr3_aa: CASSVGLAERGEQFF
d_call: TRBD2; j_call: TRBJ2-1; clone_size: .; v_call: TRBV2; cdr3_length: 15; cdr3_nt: TGTGCCAGCAGTGAAGGTAGCGGGAGTTGGGGTGAGCAGTTCTTC; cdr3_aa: CASSEGSGSWGEQFF
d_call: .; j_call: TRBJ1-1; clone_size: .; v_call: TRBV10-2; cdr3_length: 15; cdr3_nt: TGCGCCAGCAGCTCCTCGGGGGGGGGAGGTACTGAAGCTTTCTTT; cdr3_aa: CASSSSGGGGTEAFF
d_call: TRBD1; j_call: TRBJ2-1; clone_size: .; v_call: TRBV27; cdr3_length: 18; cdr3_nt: TGTGCCAGCAGTTTACAAGTTAATACAGGGGGCGAATTCAATGAGCAGTTCTTC; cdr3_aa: CASSLQVNTGGEFNEQFF
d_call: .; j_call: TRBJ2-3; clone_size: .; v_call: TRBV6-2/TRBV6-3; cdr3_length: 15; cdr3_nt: TGTGCCAGCAGTTCCACACTAGGCGCCGCAGATACGCAGTATTTT; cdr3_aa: CASSSTLGAADTQYF
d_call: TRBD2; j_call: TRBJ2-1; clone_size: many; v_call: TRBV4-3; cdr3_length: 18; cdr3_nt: TGCGCCAGCAGCCAAGATCGTTTGGCGGGAGTCGGAGGAGGTGAGCAGTTCTTC; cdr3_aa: CASSQDRLAGVGGGEQFF
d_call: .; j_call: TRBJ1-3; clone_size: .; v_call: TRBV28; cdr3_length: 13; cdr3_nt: TGTGCCAGCAGTTCCCACAGAGGGAACACCATATATTTT; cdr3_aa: CASSSHRGNTIYF
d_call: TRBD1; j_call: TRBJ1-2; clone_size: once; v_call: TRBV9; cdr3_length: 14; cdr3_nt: TGTGCCAGCAGCCCCGGGACAGGGAATAATGGCTACACCTTC; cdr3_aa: CASSPGTGNNGYTF
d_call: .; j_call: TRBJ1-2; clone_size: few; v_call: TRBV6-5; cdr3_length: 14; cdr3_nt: TGTGCCAGCAGCCTAAGGCGGGAGAACTATGGCTACACCTTC; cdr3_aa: CASSLRRENYGYTF
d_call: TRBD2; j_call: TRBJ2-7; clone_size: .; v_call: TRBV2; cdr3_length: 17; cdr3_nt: TGTGCCAGCACCAAGTGGGGGACTAGCGGGACTCCCAACGAGCAGTACTTC; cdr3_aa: CASTKWGTSGTPNEQYF
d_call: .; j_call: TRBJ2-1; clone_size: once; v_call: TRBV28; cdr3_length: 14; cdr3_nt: TGTGCCAGCAGTTTAGGTACAAGCTACAATGAGCAGTTCTTC; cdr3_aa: CASSLGTSYNEQFF
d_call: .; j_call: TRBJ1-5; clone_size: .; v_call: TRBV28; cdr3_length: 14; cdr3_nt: TGTGCCAGCAGTTTTGTTGGGAGGGATCAGCCCCAGCATTTT; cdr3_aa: CASSFVGRDQPQHF
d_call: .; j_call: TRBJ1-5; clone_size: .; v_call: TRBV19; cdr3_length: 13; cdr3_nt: TGTGCCAGTAGCCCGACAGTTGATCAGCCCCAGCATTTT; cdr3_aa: CASSPTVDQPQHF
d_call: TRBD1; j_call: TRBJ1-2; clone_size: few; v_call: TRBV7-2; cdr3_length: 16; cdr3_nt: TGTGCCAGCAGCTTATCACAGGGGCGAGCTAACTATGGCTACACCTTC; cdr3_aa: CASSLSQGRANYGYTF
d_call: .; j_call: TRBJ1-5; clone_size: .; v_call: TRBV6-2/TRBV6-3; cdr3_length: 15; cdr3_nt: TGTGCCAGCATCCCGGGAGGGGGGAACAATCAGCCCCAGCATTTT; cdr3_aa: CASIPGGGNNQPQHF
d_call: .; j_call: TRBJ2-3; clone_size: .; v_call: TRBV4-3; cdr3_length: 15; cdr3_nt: TGCGCCAGCAGCCAAGAACCGGGGGGCACAGATACGCAGTATTTT; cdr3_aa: CASSQEPGGTDTQYF
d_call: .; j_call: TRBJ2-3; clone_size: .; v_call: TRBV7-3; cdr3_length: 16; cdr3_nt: TGTGCCAGCAGCTTTGTCGGGACACCGAGCACAGATACGCAGTATTTT; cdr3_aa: CASSFVGTPSTDTQYF
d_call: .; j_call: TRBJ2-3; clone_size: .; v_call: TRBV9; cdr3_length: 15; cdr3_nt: TGTGCCAGCAGCGTAGAGATCGGGGGTGCAGATACGCAGTATTTT; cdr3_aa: CASSVEIGGADTQYF
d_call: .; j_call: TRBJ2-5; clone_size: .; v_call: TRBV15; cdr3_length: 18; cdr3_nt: TGTGCCACCCAGCCAAGGGGAGGAAGGGATCGTGAGCAAGAGACCCAGTACTTC; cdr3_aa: CATQPRGGRDREQETQYF
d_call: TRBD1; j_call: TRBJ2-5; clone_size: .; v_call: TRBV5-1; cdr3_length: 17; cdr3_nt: TGCGCCAGCAGCTTGGCCCAGGGGGCATCTGGTGGAGAGACCCAGTACTTC; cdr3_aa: CASSLAQGASGGETQYF
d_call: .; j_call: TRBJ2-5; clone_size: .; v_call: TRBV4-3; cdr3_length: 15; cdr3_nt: TGCGCCAGCAGCCAAGATTCGATCGAGGGAGAGACCCAGTACTTC; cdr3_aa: CASSQDSIEGETQYF
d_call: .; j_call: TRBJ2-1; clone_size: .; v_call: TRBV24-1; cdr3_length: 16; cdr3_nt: TGTGCCACCAGTGATTTGCGCGCGGGCTCCTACAATGAGCAGTTCTTC; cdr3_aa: CATSDLRAGSYNEQFF
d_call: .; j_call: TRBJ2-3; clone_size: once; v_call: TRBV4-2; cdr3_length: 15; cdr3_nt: TGTGCCAGCAGCTCACTAACGGGGGGCACAGATACGCAGTATTTT; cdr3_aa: CASSSLTGGTDTQYF
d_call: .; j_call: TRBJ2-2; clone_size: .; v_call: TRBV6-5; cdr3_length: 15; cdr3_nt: TGTGCCAGCAGCGCCATCGCAGGGGTTCCCGGGGAGCTGTTTTTT; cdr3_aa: CASSAIAGVPGELFF
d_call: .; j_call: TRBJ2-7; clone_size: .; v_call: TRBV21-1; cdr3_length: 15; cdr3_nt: TGTGCCAGCTTCAATCAAGCCGGGATCTGCTACGAGCAGTACTTC; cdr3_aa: CASFNQAGICYEQYF
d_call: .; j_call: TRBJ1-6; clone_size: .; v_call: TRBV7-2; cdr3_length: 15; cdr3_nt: TGTGCCAGCAGCTTAGGGGGCCTTTATAATTCACCCCTCCACTTT; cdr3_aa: CASSLGGLYNSPLHF
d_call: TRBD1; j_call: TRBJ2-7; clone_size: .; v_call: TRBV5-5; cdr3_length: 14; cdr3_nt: TGTGCCAGCAGTCGACCGGGACAGGGGATGGAGCAGTACTTC; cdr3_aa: CASSRPGQGMEQYF
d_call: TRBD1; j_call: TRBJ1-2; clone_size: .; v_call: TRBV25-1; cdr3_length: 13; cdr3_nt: TGTGCCAGCGCGGGACAGCCTAACTATGGCTACACCTTC; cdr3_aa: CASAGQPNYGYTF
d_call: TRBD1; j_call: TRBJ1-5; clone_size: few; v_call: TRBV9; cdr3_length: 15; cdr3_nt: TGTGCCAGCAGCGTAGGACAGGGCCGATCCTGGCCCCAGCATTTT; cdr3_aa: CASSVGQGRSWPQHF
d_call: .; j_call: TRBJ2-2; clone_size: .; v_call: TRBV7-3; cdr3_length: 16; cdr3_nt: TGTGCCAGCAGCGTCGACGCGGGACAGCCCACCGGGGAGCTGTTTTTT; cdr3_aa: CASSVDAGQPTGELFF
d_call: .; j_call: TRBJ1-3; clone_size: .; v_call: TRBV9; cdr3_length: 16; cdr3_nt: TGTGCCAGCAGCGTACCGGAGGGCAGATCCGGAAACACCATATATTTT; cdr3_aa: CASSVPEGRSGNTIYF
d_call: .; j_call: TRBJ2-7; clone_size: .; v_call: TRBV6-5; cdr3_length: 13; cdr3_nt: TGTGCCAGCAGTTACGACCCGAGGTCTGGGCAGTACTTC; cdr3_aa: CASSYDPRSGQYF
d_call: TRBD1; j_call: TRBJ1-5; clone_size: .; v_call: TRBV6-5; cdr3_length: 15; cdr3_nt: TGTGCCAGCAGTCAATTGCAGGGGGGAAATCAGCCCCAGCATTTT; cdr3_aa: CASSQLQGGNQPQHF
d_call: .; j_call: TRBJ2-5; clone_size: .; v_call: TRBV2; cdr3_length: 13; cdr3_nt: TGTGCCAGCAGTAACCGGGGGCAAGAGACCCAGTACTTC; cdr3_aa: CASSNRGQETQYF
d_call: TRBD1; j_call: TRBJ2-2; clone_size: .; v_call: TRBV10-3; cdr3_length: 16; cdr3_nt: TGTGCCATCAGTTCCGACAGGGCCCCGGGGTCCGGGGAGCTGTTTTTT; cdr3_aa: CAISSDRAPGSGELFF
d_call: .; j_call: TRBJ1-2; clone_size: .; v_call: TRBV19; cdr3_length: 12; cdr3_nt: TGTGCCAGTAGTGCGGGGGAACGGGGCTACACCTTC; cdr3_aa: CASSAGERGYTF
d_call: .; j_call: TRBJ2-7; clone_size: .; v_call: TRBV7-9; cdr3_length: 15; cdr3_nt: TGTGCCAGCAGCTTAGCTCAGGGGAAATCCAACGAGCAGTACTTC; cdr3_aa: CASSLAQGKSNEQYF
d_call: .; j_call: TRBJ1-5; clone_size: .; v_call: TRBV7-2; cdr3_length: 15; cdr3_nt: TGTGCCAGCAGCTTTCAGGGGATTAGGAATCAGCCCCAGCATTTT; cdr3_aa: CASSFQGIRNQPQHF
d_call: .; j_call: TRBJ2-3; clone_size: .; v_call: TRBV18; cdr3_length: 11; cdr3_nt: TGTGCCAGCTCCCCTGCAGATACGCAGTATTTT; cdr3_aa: CASSPADTQYF
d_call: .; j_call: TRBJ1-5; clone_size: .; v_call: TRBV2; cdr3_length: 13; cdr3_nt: TGTGCCAGCAGTCCTCAGATTGATCAGCCCCAGCATTTT; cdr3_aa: CASSPQIDQPQHF
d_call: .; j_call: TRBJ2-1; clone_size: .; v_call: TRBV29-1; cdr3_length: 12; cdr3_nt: TGCAGCGTTGGAGAGCTCAGAAATGAGCAGTTCTTC; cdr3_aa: CSVGELRNEQFF
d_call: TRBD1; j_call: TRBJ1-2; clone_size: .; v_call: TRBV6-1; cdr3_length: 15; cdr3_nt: TGTGCCAGCAGTGAGGAATCCGGGACAGCCTATGGCTACACCTTC; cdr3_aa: CASSEESGTAYGYTF
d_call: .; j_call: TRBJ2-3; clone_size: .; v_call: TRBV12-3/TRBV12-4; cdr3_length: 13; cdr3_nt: TGTGCCAGCAGCACAGGGTCGGCAGATACGCAGTATTTT; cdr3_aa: CASSTGSADTQYF